Listed below are T cell receptor beta chains from one sample, sequenced in a study of blood T cell repertoires in COVID-19. The table came from immunoSEQ multiplex PCR; TCRdb's copy has only in-frame clones and leaves some out. The sample lists roughly 57,000 clones, approximately 79% occurring once. Sequencing used peripheral blood. Receptor source: a man aged 55 to 69 with acute or convalescent COVID-19. Both conserved end residues are part of each CDR3.

j_gene,v_gene,CDR3aa
TRBJ2-1,TRBV24-1,CATSDELAGGKKHNEQFF
TRBJ2-5,TRBV7-2,CASSLRSGPGETQYF
TRBJ2-7,TRBV6-5,CASFAGFSYEQYF
TRBJ1-5,TRBV21-1,CASSNDRDRDYQPQHF
TRBJ2-5,TRBV5-1,CASSSPTSGRQETQYF
TRBJ2-3,TRBV19,CASTGLTDTQYF
TRBJ2-1,TRBV10-3,CATAGRGPNEQFF
TRBJ1-1,TRBV6-5,CASRLQAANTEAFF
TRBJ1-2,TRBV5-1,CASSLGTGGYGYTF
TRBJ2-1,TRBV11-2,CASSFTAGGQNEQFF
TRBJ1-4,TRBV28,CASSSNRQGTTNEKLFF
TRBJ1-4,TRBV7-9,CASSLPVGRGNEKLFF
TRBJ1-1,TRBV6-6,CASSPGTDSTEAFF
TRBJ2-1,TRBV5-6,CASSFPTAYNEQFF
TRBJ2-7,TRBV7-9,CASSPSLTSGVPYEQYF
TRBJ2-1,TRBV18,CASSQRGGYNEQFF
TRBJ2-3,TRBV10-2,CASSDPAGASTDTQYF
TRBJ1-1,TRBV27,CASSLQRYTEAFF
TRBJ1-2,TRBV28,CASSSGGTGGNYGYTF
TRBJ2-2,TRBV7-7,CAISRAPSGGATGELFF
TRBJ1-3,TRBV2,CASGGLSGNTIYF
TRBJ2-1,TRBV9,CASSVSGTSREQFF
TRBJ2-7,TRBV7-2,CASSLKGGFSYEQYF
TRBJ1-5,TRBV12-5,CASGWDRGQGSQPQHF
TRBJ1-1,TRBV7-9,CASSLTGTGGSEAFF
TRBJ1-1,TRBV14,CASSPQTGVEAFF
TRBJ2-1,TRBV5-1,CASSLWTSGGDNEQFF
TRBJ2-7,TRBV7-2,CASSLDRFRPYEQYF